This TCR beta chain was identified during a study of early T cells in non-severe SARS-CoV-2 infection. This clonotype was picked up a small number of times. TCRdb reprocessed the 5' RACE reads via MiXCR and lists one record per CDR3 protein. The sample includes roughly 70,000 distinct CDR3 sequences, under 15% seen only once; the top ten take about 8.6%. V lost 0 bases and J 9 bases, leaving 9 bases between the germline ends. Germline V gene data show CDR1 as MNHEY and CDR2 as SVGAGI. This CDR3 is 13 amino acids long. The sequenced sample consisted of whole blood. The clonotype originates from an adult who was a healthcare worker with PCR-confirmed SARS-CoV-2 infection or an uninfected control (not recorded which). The V and J genes are TRBV6-5 and TRBJ2-1; D remains ambiguous. CDR3 loop: CASSYSYMGEQFF. Here the CDR3 DNA reads TGTGCCAGCAGTTACTCGTATATGGGTGAGCAGTTCTTC.